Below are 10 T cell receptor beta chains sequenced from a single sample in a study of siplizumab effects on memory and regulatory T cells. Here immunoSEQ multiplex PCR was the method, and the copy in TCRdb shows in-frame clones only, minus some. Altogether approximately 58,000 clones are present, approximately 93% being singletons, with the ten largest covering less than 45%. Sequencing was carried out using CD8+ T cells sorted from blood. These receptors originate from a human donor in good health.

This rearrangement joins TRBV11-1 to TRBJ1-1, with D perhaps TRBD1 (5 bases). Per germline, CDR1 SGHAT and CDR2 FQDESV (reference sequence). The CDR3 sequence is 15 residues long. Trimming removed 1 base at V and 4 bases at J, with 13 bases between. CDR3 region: CASSLEGRESTEAFF. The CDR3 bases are TGTGCCAGCAGCTTAGAGGGCAGGGAGAGCACTGAAGCTTTCTTT.

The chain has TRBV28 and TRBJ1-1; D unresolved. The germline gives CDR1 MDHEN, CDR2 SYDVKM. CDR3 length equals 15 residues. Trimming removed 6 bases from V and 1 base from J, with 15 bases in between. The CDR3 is CASRDLDRANTEAFF. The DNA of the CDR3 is TGTGCCAGCAGGGACTTGGACCGAGCGAACACTGAAGCTTTCTTT.

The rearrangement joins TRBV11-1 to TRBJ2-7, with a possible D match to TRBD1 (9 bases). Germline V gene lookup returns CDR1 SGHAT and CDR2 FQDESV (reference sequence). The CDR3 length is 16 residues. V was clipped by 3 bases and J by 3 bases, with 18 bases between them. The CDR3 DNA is TGTGCCAGCAGCTTGGGGACAGGGAGCGGGAGCTACGAGCAGTACTTC. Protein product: CASSLGTGSGSYEQYF.

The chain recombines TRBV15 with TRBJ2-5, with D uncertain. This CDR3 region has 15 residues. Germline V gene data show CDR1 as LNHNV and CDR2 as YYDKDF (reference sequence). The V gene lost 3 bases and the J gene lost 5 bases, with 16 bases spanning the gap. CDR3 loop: CATSRPGSDRETQYF. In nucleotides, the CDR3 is TGTGCCACCAGCAGGCCGGGCTCCGATAGGGAGACCCAGTACTTC.

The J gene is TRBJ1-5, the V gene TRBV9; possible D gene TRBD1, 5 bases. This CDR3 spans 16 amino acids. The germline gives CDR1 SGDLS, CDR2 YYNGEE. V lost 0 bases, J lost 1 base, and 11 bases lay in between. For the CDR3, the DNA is TGTGCCAGCAGCGTAGGGGGTGGGGCGAGCAATCAGCCCCAGCATTTT. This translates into CASSVGGGASNQPQHF.

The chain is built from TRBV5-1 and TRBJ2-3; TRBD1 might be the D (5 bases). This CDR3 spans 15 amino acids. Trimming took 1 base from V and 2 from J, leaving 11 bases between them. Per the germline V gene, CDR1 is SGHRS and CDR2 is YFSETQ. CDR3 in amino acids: CASSLMAGNTDTQYF. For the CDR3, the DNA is TGCGCCAGCAGCTTGATGGCAGGGAACACAGATACGCAGTATTTT.

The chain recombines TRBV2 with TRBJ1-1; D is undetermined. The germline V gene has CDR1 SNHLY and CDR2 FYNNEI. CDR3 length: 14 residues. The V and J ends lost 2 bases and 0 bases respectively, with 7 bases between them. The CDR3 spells CASSEWSLNTEAFF. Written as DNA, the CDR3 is TGTGCCAGCAGTGAATGGAGTTTGAACACTGAAGCTTTCTTT. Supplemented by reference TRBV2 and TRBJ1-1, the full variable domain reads EPEVTQTPSHQVTQMGQEVILRCVPISNHLYFYWYRQILGQKVEFLVSFYNNEISEKSEIFDDQFSVERPDGSNFTLKIRSTKLEDSAMYFCASSEWSLNTEAFFGQGTRLTVV.

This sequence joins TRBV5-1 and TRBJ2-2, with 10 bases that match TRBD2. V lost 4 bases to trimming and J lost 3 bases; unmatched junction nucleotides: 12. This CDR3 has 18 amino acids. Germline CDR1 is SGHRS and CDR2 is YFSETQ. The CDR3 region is CASSLSLAGVLDTGELFF. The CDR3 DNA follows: TGCGCCAGCAGCCTCAGTCTAGCGGGAGTTTTGGACACCGGGGAGCTGTTTTTT.

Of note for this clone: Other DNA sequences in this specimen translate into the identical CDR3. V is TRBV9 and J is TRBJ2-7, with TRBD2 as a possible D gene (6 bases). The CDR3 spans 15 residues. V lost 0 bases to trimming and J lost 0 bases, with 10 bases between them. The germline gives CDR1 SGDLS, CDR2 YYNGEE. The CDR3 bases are TGTGCCAGCAGCGTAGGTAGCGGTAGCTCCTACGAGCAGTACTTC. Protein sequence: CASSVGSGSSYEQYF.

The CDR3, as DNA: TGTGCCAGCAGCCGCCTAAAAGCTCAGACCTCCTACGAGCAGTACTTC. This translates into CASSRLKAQTSYEQYF. This sequence joins TRBV6-6 and TRBJ2-7; D call uncertain. With 6 bases removed from V and 0 bases from J, the gap between germline ends came to 18 bases. This CDR3 has 16 amino acids. Germline V gene lookup returns CDR1 MNHNY and CDR2 SVGAGI (reference sequence).